The TCR beta chain described here comes from a study of blood T cell repertoires in COVID-19. Study-level background: Italy, Spain and the United States were the sources of the convalescent and acute COVID-19 samples.

This CDR3 is built from 15 residues. The J segment lost 5 bases and the V segment lost 9 bases, leaving 14 bases of the junction unmatched. Germline V gives CDR1 LNHDA, CDR2 SQIVND (reference sequence). Patients in Seattle were enrolled during active infection, then followed longitudinally. Authors' analysis steps: Estimation of nucleated cell counts relied on the amplification of reference gene primers. This table comes from immunoSEQ multiplex PCR, and its TCRdb copy is limited to in-frame clones, with some not included. That table is the source of V, J and clone size, and D and trimming were worked out from the DNA. The sample shows about 50,000 clones, under 90% of them seen only once.

This receptor was taken from a woman older than 75 with COVID-19, enrolled during active disease. This chain links TRBV19 with TRBJ2-7, with 9 bases lining up with TRBD1. Sequencing input: peripheral blood. For the CDR3, the DNA is TGTGCCAGCCAGGGGCGGGGACAGGGAAGCCACGAGCAGTACTTC. Its protein product is CASQGRGQGSHEQYF.